The clone carrying this TCR beta chain was found a few times. This sample was taken from a study of early T cells in non-severe SARS-CoV-2 infection. TCRdb re-derived calls from the 5' RACE reads in MiXCR, one entry per CDR3 protein. The sample shows roughly 88,000 distinct CDR3 sequences, 14% of them seen only once. Per germline, CDR1 LGHDT and CDR2 YNNKEL (reference sequence). The V gene lost 3 bases and the J gene lost 6 bases, with 14 bases spanning the gap. This CDR3 comprises 14 residues. Sequencing was carried out using whole blood. The chain recombines TRBV3-1 with TRBJ2-5; the D gene is possibly TRBD1 (6 bases). The TCR was taken from an adult who was a healthcare worker with PCR-confirmed SARS-CoV-2 infection or an uninfected control (not recorded which). The CDR3 protein is CASSHSTGRQTQYF. DNA for the CDR3: TGTGCCAGCAGCCACTCAACAGGGCGTCAGACCCAGTACTTC.